Each of the 10 T cell receptor beta chains below was sequenced from the same sample in a study of early T cells in non-severe SARS-CoV-2 infection. Each CDR3 protein gets one entry after TCRdb re-called the 5' RACE reads with MiXCR. The data contain roughly 28,000 distinct CDR3 sequences, approximately 5.3% of them singletons. Sequenced input: whole blood. The receptors come from an adult who was a healthcare worker with PCR-confirmed SARS-CoV-2 infection or an uninfected control (not recorded which).

This clonotype was recorded at least ten times. The chain has TRBV19 and TRBJ1-2; perhaps TRBD1 as D (6 bases). Trimming took off 7 bases at V and 2 bases at J, with 23 bases between the two ends. Looked up from germline, CDR1 is LNHDA and CDR2 is SQIVND (reference sequence). CDR3 size: 17 residues. DNA of the CDR3: TGTGCCAGTACTACCCTGGAGGCAGGGACAACCAACTATGGCTACACCTTC. Protein sequence: CASTTLEAGTTNYGYTF.

This clonotype appeared many times. The chain employs TRBV29-1 and TRBJ1-3; D remains unclear. V lost 6 bases, J lost 0 bases, and 15 bases lay in between. This CDR3 region has 15 residues. The V gene's germline CDR1 is SQVTM and CDR2 ANQGSEA. Here the CDR3 DNA reads TGCAGCGTACTATATACAGCCCACTCTGGAAACACCATATATTTT. This sequence encodes CSVLYTAHSGNTIYF. Supplemented by reference TRBV29-1 and TRBJ1-3, the full variable domain reads SAVISQKPSRDICQRGTSLTIQCQVDSQVTMMFWYRQQPGQSLTLIATANQGSEATYESGFVIDKFPISRPNLTFSTLTVSNMSPEDSSIYLCSVLYTAHSGNTIYFGEGSWLTVV.

This clonotype came up a few times. J is TRBJ2-7 and V is TRBV5-1, with D perhaps TRBD2 (6 bases). V was clipped by 0 bases and J by 2 bases, with 12 bases between them. The CDR3 is made up of 15 amino acids. CDR1 is SGHRS, CDR2 YFSETQ, per germline. As DNA, the CDR3 is TGCGCCAGCAGCTTGGAGGAGGGAACGACCTACGAGCAGTACTTC. Translating gives CASSLEEGTTYEQYF. The entire variable domain, with the rest obtained from reference TRBV5-1 and TRBJ2-7, is as follows: KAGVTQTPRYLIKTRGQQVTLSCSPISGHRSVSWYQQTPGQGLQFLFEYFSETQRNKGNFPGRFSGRQFSNSRSEMNVSTLELGDSALYLCASSLEEGTTYEQYFGPGTRLTVT.

This clonotype appeared many times. The chain links TRBV19 to TRBJ2-1; TRBD2 aligns across 7 bases. Germline loops: CDR1 LNHDA, CDR2 SQIVND (reference sequence). The CDR3 has 13 residues. V was clipped by 3 bases and J by 8 bases; unmatched bases: 4. The CDR3 region has the DNA TGTGCCAGTAGTATGGGGGAGGGGTATGAGCAGTTCTTC. It is translated as CASSMGEGYEQFF.

At least ten counts were recorded for this clonotype. The rearrangement uses TRBV20-1 and TRBJ2-5; D remains ambiguous. V lost 0 bases, J lost 4 bases, and 9 bases lay in between. From germline, CDR1 is DFQATT and CDR2 SNEGSKA (reference sequence). The CDR3 covers 13 residues. CDR3 in amino acids: CSARDVAGETQYF. The CDR3 DNA reads as TGCAGTGCTAGAGATGTGGCAGGAGAGACCCAGTACTTC.

This clonotype occurred many times. The rearrangement links TRBV20-1 to TRBJ2-2; perhaps D is TRBD1 or TRBD2 (6 bases each). CDR3 size: 16 residues. Germline V gene sequence: CDR1 DFQATT, CDR2 SNEGSKA (reference sequence). V lost 6 bases and J 1 base, leaving 18 bases between the germline ends. The CDR3 spells CSAPVGGRRNTGELFF. CDR3 in DNA: TGCAGTGCCCCCGTGGGGGGCCGGAGGAACACCGGGGAGCTGTTTTTT.

This clonotype was found a few times. The J gene is TRBJ2-2, the V gene TRBV7-3; 9 nucleotides match TRBD1. The CDR3 is made up of 15 amino acids. V was pared by 5 bases and J by 7 bases, with 8 bases of the junction left unmatched. Germline CDR1 is SGHTA and CDR2 is FQGTGA. The CDR3 region is CASSGAGTGNGELFF. The CDR3 coding sequence is TGTGCCAGCAGCGGAGCCGGGACAGGGAACGGGGAGCTGTTTTTT.

This clonotype was seen many times. This chain connects TRBV20-1 to TRBJ1-5; 9 bases match TRBD1. The CDR3 is made up of 15 amino acids. Germline CDR1 and CDR2: DFQATT and SNEGSKA (reference sequence). Trimming at V came to 1 base and at J to 7 bases, leaving 8 bases not matched to a gene. The CDR3 loop is CSARANRGLQQPQHF. CDR3 in DNA: TGCAGTGCTAGAGCGAACAGGGGGCTACAACAGCCCCAGCATTTT.

This chain connects TRBV12-3 or TRBV12-4 to TRBJ1-6, with a tentative D call TRBD1 (5 bases). The CDR3 extends over 13 amino acids. Trimming removed 2 bases at V and 7 bases at J, with 6 bases between. CDR3 protein: CASSLQGNSPLHF. As DNA, the CDR3 is TGTGCCAGCAGTTTACAGGGAAATTCACCCCTCCACTTT.

The rearrangement uses TRBV9 and TRBJ1-1; 7 bases fit TRBD1. V dropped 4 bases and J dropped 7; count of bases not matched to a gene: 7. Germline loops: CDR1 SGDLS, CDR2 YYNGEE. There are 13 residues in the CDR3. This chain's CDR3 is CASSSRGRDEAFF. In DNA, the CDR3 is TGTGCCAGCAGCTCAAGGGGGCGGGATGAAGCTTTCTTT.